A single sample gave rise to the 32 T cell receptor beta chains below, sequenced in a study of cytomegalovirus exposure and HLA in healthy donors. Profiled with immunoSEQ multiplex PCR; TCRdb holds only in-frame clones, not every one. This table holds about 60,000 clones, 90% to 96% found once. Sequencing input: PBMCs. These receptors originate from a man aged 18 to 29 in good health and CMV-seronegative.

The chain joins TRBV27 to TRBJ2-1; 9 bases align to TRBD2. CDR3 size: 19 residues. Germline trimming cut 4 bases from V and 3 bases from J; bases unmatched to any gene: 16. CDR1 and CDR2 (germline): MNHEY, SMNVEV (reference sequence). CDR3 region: CASSSARLAEDPIYNEQFF. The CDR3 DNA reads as TGTGCCAGCAGTTCCGCAAGACTAGCGGAGGACCCCATCTACAATGAGCAGTTCTTC.

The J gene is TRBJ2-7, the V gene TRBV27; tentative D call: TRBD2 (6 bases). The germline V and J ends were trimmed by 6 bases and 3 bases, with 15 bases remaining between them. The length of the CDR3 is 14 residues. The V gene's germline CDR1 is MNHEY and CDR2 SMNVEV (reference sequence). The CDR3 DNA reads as TGTGCCAGCAGCCCCGAGGAGGGAAACTACGAGCAGTACTTC. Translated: CASSPEEGNYEQYF.

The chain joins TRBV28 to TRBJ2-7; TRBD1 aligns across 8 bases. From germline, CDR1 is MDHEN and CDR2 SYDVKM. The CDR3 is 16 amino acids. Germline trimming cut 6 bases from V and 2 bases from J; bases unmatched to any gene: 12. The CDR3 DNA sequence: TGTGCCAGCAGCAGCCTACCAGGGGGCCTAACCTACGAGCAGTACTTC. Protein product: CASSSLPGGLTYEQYF.

CDR3 in amino acids: CAWNAGADGYTF. The CDR3 coding sequence is TGTGCCTGGAATGCAGGGGCAGATGGCTACACCTTC. The chain joins TRBV30 to TRBJ1-2, with D perhaps TRBD1 (6 bases). The V end was cut by 4 bases, the J end by 6 bases, with 12 bases between. Per germline, CDR1 GTSNPN and CDR2 SVGIG (reference sequence). This CDR3 is 12 amino acids long.

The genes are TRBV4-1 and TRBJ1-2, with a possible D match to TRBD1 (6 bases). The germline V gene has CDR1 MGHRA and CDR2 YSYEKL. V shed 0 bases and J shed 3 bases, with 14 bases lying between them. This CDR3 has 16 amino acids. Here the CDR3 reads CASSQERGNNYYGYTF. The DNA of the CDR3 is TGCGCCAGCAGCCAAGAAAGGGGGAATAACTACTATGGCTACACCTTC.

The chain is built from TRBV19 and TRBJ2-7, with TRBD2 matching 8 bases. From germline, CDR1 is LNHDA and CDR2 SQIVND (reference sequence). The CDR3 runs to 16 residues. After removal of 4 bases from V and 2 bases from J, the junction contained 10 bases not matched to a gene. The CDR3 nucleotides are TGTGCCAGTAGTACCACCGGGGGTAGCGGGGCCTACGAGCAGTACTTC. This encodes CASSTTGGSGAYEQYF.

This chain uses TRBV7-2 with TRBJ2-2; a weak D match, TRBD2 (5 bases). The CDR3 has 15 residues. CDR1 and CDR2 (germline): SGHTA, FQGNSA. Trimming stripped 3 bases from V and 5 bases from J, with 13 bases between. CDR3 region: CASSFFGGGTGELFF. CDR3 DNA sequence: TGTGCCAGCAGCTTCTTCGGCGGCGGGACCGGGGAGCTGTTTTTT.

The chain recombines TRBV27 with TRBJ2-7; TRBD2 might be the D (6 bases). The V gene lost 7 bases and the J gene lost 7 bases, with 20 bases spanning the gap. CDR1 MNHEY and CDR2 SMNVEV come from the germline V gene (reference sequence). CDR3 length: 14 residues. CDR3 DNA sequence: TGTGCCAGCACTAACCTAGGGACTCTCGGAGAGCAGTACTTC. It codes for CASTNLGTLGEQYF.

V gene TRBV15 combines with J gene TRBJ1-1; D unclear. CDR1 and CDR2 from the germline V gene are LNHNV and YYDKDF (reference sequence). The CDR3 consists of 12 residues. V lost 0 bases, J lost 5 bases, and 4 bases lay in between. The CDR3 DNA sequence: TGTGCCACCAGCAGAGATCGGACTGAAGCTTTCTTT. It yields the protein CATSRDRTEAFF.

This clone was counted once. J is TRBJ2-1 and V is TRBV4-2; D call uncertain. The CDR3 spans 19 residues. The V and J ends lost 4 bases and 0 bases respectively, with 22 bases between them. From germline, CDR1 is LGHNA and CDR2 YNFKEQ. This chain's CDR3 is CASSPLTSLGDRSYNEQFF. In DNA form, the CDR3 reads TGTGCCAGCAGCCCCCTAACGTCTCTCGGAGATCGCTCCTACAATGAGCAGTTCTTC.

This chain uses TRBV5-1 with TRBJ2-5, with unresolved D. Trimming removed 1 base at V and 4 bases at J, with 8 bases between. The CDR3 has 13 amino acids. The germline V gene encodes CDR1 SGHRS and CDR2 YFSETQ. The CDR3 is CASSLKPLETQYF. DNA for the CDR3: TGCGCCAGCAGCTTGAAGCCCCTAGAGACCCAGTACTTC.

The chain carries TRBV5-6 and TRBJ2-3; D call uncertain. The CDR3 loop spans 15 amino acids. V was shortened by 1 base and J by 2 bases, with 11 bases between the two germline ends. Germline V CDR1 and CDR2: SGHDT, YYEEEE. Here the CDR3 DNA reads TGTGCCAGCAGCTTGCCTGGTTGGCACACAGATACGCAGTATTTT. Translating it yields CASSLPGWHTDTQYF. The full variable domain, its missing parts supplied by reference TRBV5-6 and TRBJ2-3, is DAGVTQSPTHLIKTRGQQVTLRCSPKSGHDTVSWYQQALGQGPQFIFQYYEEEERQRGNFPDRFSGHQFPNYSSELNVNALLLGDSALYLCASSLPGWHTDTQYFGPGTRLTVL.

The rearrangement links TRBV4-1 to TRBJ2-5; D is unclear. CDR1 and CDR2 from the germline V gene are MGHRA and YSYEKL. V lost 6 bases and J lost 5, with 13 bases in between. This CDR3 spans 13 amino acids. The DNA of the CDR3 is TGCGCCAGCAGTCGGTTGCTCTATGAGACCCAGTACTTC. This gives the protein CASSRLLYETQYF.

This CDR3 is CASSSGQGFDQPQHF. In DNA form, the CDR3 reads TGTGCCAGCAGTTCGGGACAGGGATTCGATCAGCCCCAGCATTTT. The genes are TRBV28 and TRBJ1-5; TRBD1 aligns across 9 bases. V lost 4 bases and J lost 5; bases outside the gene matches: 6. This CDR3 comprises 15 residues. Germline CDR1 is MDHEN and CDR2 is SYDVKM.

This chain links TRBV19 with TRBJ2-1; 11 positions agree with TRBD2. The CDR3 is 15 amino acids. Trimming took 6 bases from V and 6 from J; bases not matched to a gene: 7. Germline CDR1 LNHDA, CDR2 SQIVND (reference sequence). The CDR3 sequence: CASRELAGATNEQFF. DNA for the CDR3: TGTGCCAGTAGGGAACTAGCGGGAGCCACCAATGAGCAGTTCTTC.

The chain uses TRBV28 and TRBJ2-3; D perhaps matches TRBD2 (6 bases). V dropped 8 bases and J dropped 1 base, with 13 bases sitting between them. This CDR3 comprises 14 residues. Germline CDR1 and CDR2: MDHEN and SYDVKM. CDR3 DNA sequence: TGTGCCAGCTTCACCGGGACTCGCACAGATACGCAGTATTTT. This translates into CASFTGTRTDTQYF.

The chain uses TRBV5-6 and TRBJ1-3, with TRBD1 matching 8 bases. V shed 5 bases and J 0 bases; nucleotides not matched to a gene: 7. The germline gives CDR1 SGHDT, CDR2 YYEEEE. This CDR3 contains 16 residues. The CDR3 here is CASSNTGGFSGNTIYF. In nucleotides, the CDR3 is TGTGCCAGCAGTAATACAGGGGGTTTCTCTGGAAACACCATATATTTT.

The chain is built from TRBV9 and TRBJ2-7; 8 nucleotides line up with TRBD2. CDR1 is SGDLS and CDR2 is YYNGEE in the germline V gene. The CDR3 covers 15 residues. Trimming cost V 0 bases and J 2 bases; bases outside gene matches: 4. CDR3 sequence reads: CASSVGGAGAYEQYF. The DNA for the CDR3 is TGTGCCAGCAGCGTAGGTGGAGCGGGGGCCTACGAGCAGTACTTC.

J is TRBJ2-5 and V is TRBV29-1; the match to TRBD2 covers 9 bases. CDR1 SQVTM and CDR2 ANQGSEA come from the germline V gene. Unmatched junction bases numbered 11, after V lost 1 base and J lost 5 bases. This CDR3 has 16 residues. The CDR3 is CSVEASGLAWIETQYF. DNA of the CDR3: TGCAGCGTTGAAGCCTCGGGACTAGCTTGGATTGAGACCCAGTACTTC.

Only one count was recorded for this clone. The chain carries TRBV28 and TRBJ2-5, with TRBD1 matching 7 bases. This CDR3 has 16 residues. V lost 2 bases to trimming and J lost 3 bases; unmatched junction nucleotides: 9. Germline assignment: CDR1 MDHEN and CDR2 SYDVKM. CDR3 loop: CASSLGAAGGKETQYF. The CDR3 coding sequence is TGTGCCAGCAGTTTAGGCGCGGCAGGGGGAAAAGAGACCCAGTACTTC.

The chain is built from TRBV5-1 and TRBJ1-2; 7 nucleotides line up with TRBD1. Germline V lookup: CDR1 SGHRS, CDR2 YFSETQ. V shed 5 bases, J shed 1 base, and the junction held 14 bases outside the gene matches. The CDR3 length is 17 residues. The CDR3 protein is CASRRQGPYFVNYGYTF. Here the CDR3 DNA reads TGCGCCAGCAGAAGACAGGGCCCCTATTTCGTTAACTATGGCTACACCTTC.

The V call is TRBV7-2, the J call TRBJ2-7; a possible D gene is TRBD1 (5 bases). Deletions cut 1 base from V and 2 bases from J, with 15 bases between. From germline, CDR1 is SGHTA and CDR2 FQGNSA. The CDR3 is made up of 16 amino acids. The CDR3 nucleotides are TGTGCCAGCAGCTTAGGAGGCCAGGGCGAAGCCTACGAGCAGTACTTC. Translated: CASSLGGQGEAYEQYF.

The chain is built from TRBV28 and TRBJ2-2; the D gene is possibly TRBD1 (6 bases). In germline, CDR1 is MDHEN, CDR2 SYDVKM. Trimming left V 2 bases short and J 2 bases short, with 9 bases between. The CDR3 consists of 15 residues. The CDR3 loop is CASSLRQANTGELFF. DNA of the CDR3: TGTGCCAGCAGTTTACGACAGGCCAACACCGGGGAGCTGTTTTTT.

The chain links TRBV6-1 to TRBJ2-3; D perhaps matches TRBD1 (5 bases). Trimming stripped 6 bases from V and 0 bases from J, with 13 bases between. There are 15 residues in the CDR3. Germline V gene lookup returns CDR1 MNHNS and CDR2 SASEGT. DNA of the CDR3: TGTGCCAGCAGCTCGGAAAGGGGAAGCACAGATACGCAGTATTTT. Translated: CASSSERGSTDTQYF.

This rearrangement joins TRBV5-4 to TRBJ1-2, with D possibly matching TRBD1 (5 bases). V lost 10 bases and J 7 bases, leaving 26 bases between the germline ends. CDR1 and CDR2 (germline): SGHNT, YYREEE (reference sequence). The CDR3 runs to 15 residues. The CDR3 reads CAAGQKEGLTLGYTF. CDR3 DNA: TGTGCCGCCGGACAAAAGGAGGGGTTAACTCTTGGCTACACCTTC.

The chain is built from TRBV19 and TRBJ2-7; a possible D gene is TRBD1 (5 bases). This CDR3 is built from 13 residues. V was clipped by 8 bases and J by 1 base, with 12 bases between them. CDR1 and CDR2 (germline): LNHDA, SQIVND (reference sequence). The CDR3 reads CASSLDSSYEQYF. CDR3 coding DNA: TGTGCCAGTTCGCTAGACAGTTCCTACGAGCAGTACTTC.

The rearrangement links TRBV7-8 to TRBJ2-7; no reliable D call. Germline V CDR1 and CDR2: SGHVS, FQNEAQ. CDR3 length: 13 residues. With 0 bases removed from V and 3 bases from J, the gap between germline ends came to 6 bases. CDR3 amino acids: CASSLAGSYEQYF. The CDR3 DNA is TGTGCCAGCAGCTTAGCGGGCAGCTACGAGCAGTACTTC.

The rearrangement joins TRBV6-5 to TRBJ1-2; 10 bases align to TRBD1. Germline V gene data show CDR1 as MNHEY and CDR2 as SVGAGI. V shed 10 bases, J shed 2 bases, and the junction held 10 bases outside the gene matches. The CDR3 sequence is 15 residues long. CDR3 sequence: CATWGGQGENYGYTF. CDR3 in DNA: TGTGCCACCTGGGGTGGACAGGGGGAAAACTATGGCTACACCTTC.

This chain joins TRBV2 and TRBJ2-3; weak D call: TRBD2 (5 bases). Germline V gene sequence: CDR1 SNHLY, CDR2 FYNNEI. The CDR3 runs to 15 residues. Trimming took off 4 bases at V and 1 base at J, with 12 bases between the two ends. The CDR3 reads CASSGGLAGTDTQYF. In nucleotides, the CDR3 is TGTGCCAGCAGTGGGGGTCTAGCTGGCACAGATACGCAGTATTTT.

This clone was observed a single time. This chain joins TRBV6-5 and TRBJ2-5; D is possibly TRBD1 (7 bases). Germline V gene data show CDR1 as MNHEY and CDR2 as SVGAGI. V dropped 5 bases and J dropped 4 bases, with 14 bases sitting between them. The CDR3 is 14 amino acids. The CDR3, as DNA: TGTGCCAGCAGTAAGACAGGGAGGCGAGAGACCCAGTACTTC. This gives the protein CASSKTGRRETQYF.

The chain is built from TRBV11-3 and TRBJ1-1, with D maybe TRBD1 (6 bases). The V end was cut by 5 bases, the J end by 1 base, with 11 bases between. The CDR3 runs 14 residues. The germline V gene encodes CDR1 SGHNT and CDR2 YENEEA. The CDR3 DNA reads TGTGCCAGCAGCGGGGGCACGGCGAACACTGAAGCTTTCTTT. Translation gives CASSGGTANTEAFF.

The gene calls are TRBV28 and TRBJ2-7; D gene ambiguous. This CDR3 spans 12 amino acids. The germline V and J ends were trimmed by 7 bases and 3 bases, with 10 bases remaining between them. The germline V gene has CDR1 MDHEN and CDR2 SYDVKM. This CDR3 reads CASKPTGYEQYF. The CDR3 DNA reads TGTGCCAGCAAGCCAACCGGCTACGAGCAGTACTTC.